Sequencing of this T cell receptor beta chain was carried out in a study of T cell responses to AZD1222 COVID-19 vaccine. Profiled with immunoSEQ multiplex PCR; TCRdb holds only in-frame clones, not every one. The sample includes approximately 150,000 clones, 80% to 95% of them seen just once. The germline CDR1 and CDR2 sequences are SGHVS and FNYEAQ. V was shortened by 5 bases and J by 10 bases, with 18 bases between the two germline ends. The CDR3 is made up of 15 amino acids. The source was peripheral blood, collected on day 0 of AZD1222 vaccination. This chain connects TRBV7-6 to TRBJ1-6; maybe TRBD1 (5 bases). The receptor was isolated from an adult in good health. This chain's CDR3 is CASSLMAGRGSPLHF. The CDR3 DNA is TGTGCCAGCAGCCTAATGGCAGGGCGGGGGTCACCCCTCCACTTT.